This T cell receptor beta chain is drawn from a study of Graves' ophthalmopathy and Graves' hyperthyroidism. CDR1 and CDR2 (germline): SQVTM, ANQGSEA. J gave up 2 bases and V 6 bases, and 6 bases lay outside the gene matches. The CDR3 totals 13 residues. TCR beta CDR3 regions were amplified from RNA transcripts. A first-round RT-PCR used HTBI primers, followed by a second-round multiplex PCR. Each CDR3 protein is one row after TCRdb ran MiXCR on the multiplex PCR reads. The repertoire has approximately 640,000 distinct CDR3 sequences, roughly 41% of them found once; the top ten carry around 3%. At least ten counts were recorded for this clonotype.

This sequence joins TRBV29-1 and TRBJ2-7, with 8 bases identical to TRBD1. This TCR was sampled from an adult man with Graves' ophthalmopathy. Sequenced sample: peripheral blood. CDR3 in DNA: TGCAGCGTCTGGACAGGGCCTACCTACGAGCAGTACTTC. Its translation is CSVWTGPTYEQYF.